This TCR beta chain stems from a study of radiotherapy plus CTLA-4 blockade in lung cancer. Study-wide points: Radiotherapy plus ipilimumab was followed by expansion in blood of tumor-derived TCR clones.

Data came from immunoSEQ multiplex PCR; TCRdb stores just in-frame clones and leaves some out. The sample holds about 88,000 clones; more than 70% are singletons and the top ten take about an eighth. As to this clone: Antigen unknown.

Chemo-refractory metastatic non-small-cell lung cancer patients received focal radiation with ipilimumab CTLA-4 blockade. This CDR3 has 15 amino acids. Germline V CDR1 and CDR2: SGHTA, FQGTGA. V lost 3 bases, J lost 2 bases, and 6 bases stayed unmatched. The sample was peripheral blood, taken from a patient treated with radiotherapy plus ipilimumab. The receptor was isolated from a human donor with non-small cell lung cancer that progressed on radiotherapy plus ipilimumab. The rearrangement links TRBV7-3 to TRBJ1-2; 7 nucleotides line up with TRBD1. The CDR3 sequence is CASSLGGTVNYGYTF. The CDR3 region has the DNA TGTGCCAGCAGCTTGGGGGGGACAGTGAACTATGGCTACACCTTC.